The present entry profiles one T cell receptor (beta chain) with its context. The source of the sample is a study of control samples from healthy donors and cancer patients. TCRdb keeps only in-frame clones here, not all; method: immunoSEQ multiplex PCR. The sample consists of tens of thousands of clones, roughly 86% of them appearing once. The clonotype comes from a man aged 45-65 years in good health. The material sequenced was blood.

In nucleotides, the CDR3 is TGTGCCAGCAGTTTTCGGGGGGACTATGGCTACACCTTC. It translates to CASSFRGDYGYTF. This rearrangement joins TRBV12-3 or TRBV12-4 to TRBJ1-2; maybe TRBD1 (5 bases). V lost 3 bases to trimming and J lost 3 bases, with 8 bases between them. The CDR3 has 13 amino acids.